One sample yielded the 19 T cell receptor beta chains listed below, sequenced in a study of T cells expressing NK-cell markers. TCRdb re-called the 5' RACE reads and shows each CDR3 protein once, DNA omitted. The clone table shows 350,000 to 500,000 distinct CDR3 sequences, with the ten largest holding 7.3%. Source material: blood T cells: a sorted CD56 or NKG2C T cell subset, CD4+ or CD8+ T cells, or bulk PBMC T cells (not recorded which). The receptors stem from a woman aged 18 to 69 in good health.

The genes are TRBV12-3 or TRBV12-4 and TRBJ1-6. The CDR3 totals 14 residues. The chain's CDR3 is CASSSSSYNSPLHF.

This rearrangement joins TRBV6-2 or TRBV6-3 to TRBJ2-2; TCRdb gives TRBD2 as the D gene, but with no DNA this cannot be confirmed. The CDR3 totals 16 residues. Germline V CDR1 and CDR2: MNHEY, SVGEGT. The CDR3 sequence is CASSYPREYPTGELFF.

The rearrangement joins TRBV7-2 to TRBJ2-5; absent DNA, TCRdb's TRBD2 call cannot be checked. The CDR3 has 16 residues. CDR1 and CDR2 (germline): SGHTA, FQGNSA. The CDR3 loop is CASSLKQGLSQETQYF.

The CDR3 here is CASSLPSTGRDTEAFF. The chain couples TRBV28 to TRBJ1-1. The CDR3 has 16 residues. Per the germline V gene, CDR1 is MDHEN and CDR2 is SYDVKM.

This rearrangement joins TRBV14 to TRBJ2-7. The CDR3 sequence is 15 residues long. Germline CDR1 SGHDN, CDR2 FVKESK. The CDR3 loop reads CASSQDGLRTYEQYF.

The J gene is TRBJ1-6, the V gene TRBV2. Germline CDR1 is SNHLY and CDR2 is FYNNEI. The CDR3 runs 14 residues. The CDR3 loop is CASSVAVANSPLHF. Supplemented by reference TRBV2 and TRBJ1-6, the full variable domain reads EPEVTQTPSHQVTQMGQEVILRCVPISNHLYFYWYRQILGQKVEFLVSFYNNEISEKSEIFDDQFSVERPDGSNFTLKIRSTKLEDSAMYFCASSVAVANSPLHFGNGTRLTVT.

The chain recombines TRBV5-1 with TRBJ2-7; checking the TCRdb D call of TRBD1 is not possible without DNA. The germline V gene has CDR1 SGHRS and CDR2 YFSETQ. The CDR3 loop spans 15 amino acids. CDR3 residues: CASSLETGSSYEQYF.

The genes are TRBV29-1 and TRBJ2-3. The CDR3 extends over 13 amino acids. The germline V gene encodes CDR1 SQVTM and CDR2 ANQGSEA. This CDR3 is CSVVGVITDTQYF.

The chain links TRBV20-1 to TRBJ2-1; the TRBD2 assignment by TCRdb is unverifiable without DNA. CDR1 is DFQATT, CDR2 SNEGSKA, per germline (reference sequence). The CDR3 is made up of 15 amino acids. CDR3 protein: CSARTSGREVNEQFF.

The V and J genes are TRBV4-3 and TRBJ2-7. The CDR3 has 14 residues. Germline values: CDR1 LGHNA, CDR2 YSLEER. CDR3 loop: CASSQAQSSYEQYF.

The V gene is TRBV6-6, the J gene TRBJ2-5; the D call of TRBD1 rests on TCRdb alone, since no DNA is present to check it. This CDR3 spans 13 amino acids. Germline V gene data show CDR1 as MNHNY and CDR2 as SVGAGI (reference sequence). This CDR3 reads CASSYVREETQYF.

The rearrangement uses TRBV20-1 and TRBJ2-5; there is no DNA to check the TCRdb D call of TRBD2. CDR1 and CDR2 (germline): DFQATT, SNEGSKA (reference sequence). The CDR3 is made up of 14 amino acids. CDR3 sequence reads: CSATVGTSQETQYF.

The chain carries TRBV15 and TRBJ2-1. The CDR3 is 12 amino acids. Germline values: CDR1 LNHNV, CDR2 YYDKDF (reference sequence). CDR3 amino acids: CATSRLSNEQFF.

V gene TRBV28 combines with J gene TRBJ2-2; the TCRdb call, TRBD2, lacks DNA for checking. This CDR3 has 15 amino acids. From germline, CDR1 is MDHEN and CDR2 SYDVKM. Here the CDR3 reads CASSRLAGHTGELFF.

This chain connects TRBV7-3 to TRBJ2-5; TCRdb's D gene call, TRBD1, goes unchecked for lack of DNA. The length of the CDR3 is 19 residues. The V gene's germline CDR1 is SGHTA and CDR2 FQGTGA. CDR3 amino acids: CASSRRSGTVDRNQETQYF. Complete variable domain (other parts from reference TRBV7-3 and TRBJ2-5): GAGVSQTPSNKVTEKGKYVELRCDPISGHTALYWYRQSLGQGPEFLIYFQGTGAADDSGLPNDRFFAVRPEGSVSTLKIQRTERGDSAVYLCASSRRSGTVDRNQETQYFGPGTRLLVL.

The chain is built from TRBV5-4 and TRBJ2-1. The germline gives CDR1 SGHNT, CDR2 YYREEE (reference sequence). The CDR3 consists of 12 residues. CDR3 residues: CASSPKYNEQFF. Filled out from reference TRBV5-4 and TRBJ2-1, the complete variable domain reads ETGVTQSPTHLIKTRGQQVTLRCSSQSGHNTVSWYQQALGQGPQFIFQYYREEENGRGNFPPRFSGLQFPNYSSELNVNALELDDSALYLCASSPKYNEQFFGPGTRLTVL.

The CDR3 is CASGFSRGNTIYF. V usage is TRBV12-3 or TRBV12-4 and J usage is TRBJ1-3. This CDR3 is 13 amino acids long.

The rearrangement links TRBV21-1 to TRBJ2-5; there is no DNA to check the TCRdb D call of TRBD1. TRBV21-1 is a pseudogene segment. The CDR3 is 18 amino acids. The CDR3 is CASSGQGGYGWYQETQYF.

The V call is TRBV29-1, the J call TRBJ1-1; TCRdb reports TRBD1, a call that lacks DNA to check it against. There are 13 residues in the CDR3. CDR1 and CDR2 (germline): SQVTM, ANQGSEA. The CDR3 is CSVEDGKDTEAFF.